The source of this TCR beta chain is a study of PD-L1 blockade in urothelial cancer. Time point noted: peripheral blood 6 weeks after treatment start. Only a few counts were recorded for this clone. Some clones are missing from TCRdb's copy, which holds only in-frame ones; the method was immunoSEQ multiplex PCR. The data contain roughly 42,000 clones, about 90% of them singletons. This TCR was recovered from a man in his 70s with urothelial cancer. The sequences come from PBMCs, collected around atezolizumab (anti-PD-L1) treatment.

Here the CDR3 DNA reads TGTGCCAGCAGTGAGGGGCGCGGCTACACCTTC. It is translated as CASSEGRGYTF. The V gene is TRBV2, the J gene TRBJ1-2, with D perhaps TRBD1 (5 bases). This CDR3 has 11 amino acids. Germline V gene data show CDR1 as SNHLY and CDR2 as FYNNEI. Trimming shortened V by 3 bases and J by 8 bases, and 7 bases separated the two germline ends. Full variable domain (rest looked up from reference TRBV2 and TRBJ1-2): EPEVTQTPSHQVTQMGQEVILRCVPISNHLYFYWYRQILGQKVEFLVSFYNNEISEKSEIFDDQFSVERPDGSNFTLKIRSTKLEDSAMYFCASSEGRGYTFGSGTRLTVV.